This section outlines one T cell receptor (beta chain) sequence together with its context. This clonotype showed up many times. Its binding antigen is unknown. Base-call qualities are not available, and no considerably larger clone is one nucleotide away. This sample was included in a study of T-cell reconstitution after alpha-beta-depleted transplantation in children listed by TCRdb under 2016. Notes on the research overall: T-cell immune reconstitution after TCRalphabeta/CD19-depleted allogeneic hematopoietic cell transplantation in children was quantitatively tracked in the study by means of TCR repertoire profiling. The paper as a whole reports these results and caveats: About two months after transplant, the apparently early recovery of alphabetaT-cell counts reportedly depended on just several hundred clones that had expanded rapidly and came from non-depleted graft cells. In some patients, high TCRbeta diversity at day 60 was attributed to recipient T cells and intrathymic progenitors that had survived conditioning. The frequencies of hyperexpanded clones fell over the following months, and after one year, T-cell counts and TCRbeta diversity were mostly attributed to newly produced T cells.

The treatment or condition label for this specimen denotes: allogeneic hematopoietic cell transplantation with graft depleted of TCRalphabeta T cells and CD19 B cells. Transplant recipients were children who received TCRalphabeta/CD19-depleted allogeneic hematopoietic cell grafts. Libraries were made using PCR. TCRdb records Illumina HiSeq 2500 as the sequencer. TCR library preparation used molecular barcoding, with unique molecular identifiers applied to normalize quantification of the TCRbeta repertoire. TCRdb's own reprocessing of the public reads used fastp at Q25 and MiXCR and kept productive beta chains. Each record represents a unique CDR3 protein, reported with the most common genes and DNA among its rows. The sample table holds hundreds of thousands of distinct CDR3 sequences, of which 16% were seen once. The ten largest clones take up around 4.5% of the sample. Between the V and J ends, shortened by 1 base and 0 bases respectively, the junction contains 5 bases. From a lookup of the germline V gene, CDR1 and CDR2 are SGHRS and YFSETQ. There are 15 amino acids in the CDR3, from cysteine to phenylalanine inclusive. The entry retains the CDR3 DNA only, 45 bases that are in frame from base 1.

The sequence joins TRBV5-1 to TRBJ2-6; there is no confident call for the D gene. The sample in question was PBMCs, mostly from graft donor cells, obtained 360 days after TCRalphabeta/CD19-depleted stem cell transplant. This clonotype originated in a male patient younger than 18 who had a stem cell transplant for acute lymphoblastic leukemia, so the T cells may come from the graft donor. The CDR3 region has the sequence CASSLTSSGANVLTF. Here is the DNA: TGCGCCAGCAGCTTGACGAGCTCTGGGGCCAACGTCCTGACTTTC.